This entry is about one T cell receptor beta chain. The antigen it binds to is not known. No qualities accompany the bases; no much larger clone lies one base away. TCRbeta CDR3 regions were amplified from genomic DNA by means of the immunoSEQ Assay, a bias-controlled multiplex PCR. For the original study's pipeline: The number of nucleated cells in each sample was estimated by amplification of reference gene primers within the assay. Sequence reads were collapsed and filtered to measure the absolute abundance of every unique TCRbeta CDR3 rearrangement. For each sample, productive Simpson clonality was calculated as the square root of Simpson's diversity index over productive rearrangements. TCRdb obtained this table from immuneACCESS and retained in-frame rearrangements with V and J assigned. These tables miss some clones; where compared with another copy, unresolved V genes account for less than half of the shortfall, and the remainder is unexplained. Clonal size and the V and J genes are those of that table, whereas D and trimming came from the DNA. The table for this sample lists some 270,000 clones; approximately 86% of them were counted only once. The ten top clones hold around 1.5% of the sample.

The data stem from a study of blood T cell repertoires in COVID-19 (dated by TCRdb to the early 2020s). Looking at the study overall: The collaborator samples originated in the United States, Italy and Spain and spanned the acute and convalescent phases of COVID-19. The prospective study material was composed of cDNA or gDNA derived from T cells, B-cell-depleted T cells, or PBMCs. Deeply sampled blood TCRbeta repertoires from subjects exposed to, actively infected with, or recovered from COVID-19 were included in the dataset. The repertoires were released in a freely available public database meant as a resource for research on the immune response to SARS-CoV-2. Samples came from the ongoing ImmuneRACE study (first 160 participants) plus 1,254 subjects from 6 global collaborators. Sample metadata almost always included a de-identified subject ID, COVID-19 status, age in years and sex. Where available, HLA class I and class II types were taken from metadata supplied by the sample provider and were not determined by assay-based typing.

Its CDR3 holds 12 amino acids, cysteine through phenylalanine. This entry keeps only the CDR3 DNA: 36 bases, framed from base 1. Based on the germline V gene, the CDR1 and CDR2 sequences are KGHDR and SFDVKD. Trimming costs V 11 bases and J 10 bases, and their ends lie 17 bases apart. Another Seattle source contributed samples from volunteer blood donors who had recovered from COVID-19. The collaborating institutions used their own protocols to collect whole blood in K2EDTA tubes. For TCRbeta analysis, collaborators shipped samples in one of three forms: frozen whole blood, isolated PBMCs, or DNA extracted from either of those sample types. Overall study outcomes, separate from this receptor: How much clinical and demographic metadata was included differed by source and by participant, and the metadata was provided uncurated.

This TCR was sampled from a woman aged 55-75 years who had recovered from COVID-19. Sequenced material: peripheral blood. The chain is made from TRBV24-1 and TRBJ2-1; tentative D gene TRBD2, with 7 bases matching. CDR3 region: CASPEGGEEQFF. In nucleotides, the sequence is TGTGCCAGCCCGGAGGGGGGGGAAGAGCAGTTCTTC.